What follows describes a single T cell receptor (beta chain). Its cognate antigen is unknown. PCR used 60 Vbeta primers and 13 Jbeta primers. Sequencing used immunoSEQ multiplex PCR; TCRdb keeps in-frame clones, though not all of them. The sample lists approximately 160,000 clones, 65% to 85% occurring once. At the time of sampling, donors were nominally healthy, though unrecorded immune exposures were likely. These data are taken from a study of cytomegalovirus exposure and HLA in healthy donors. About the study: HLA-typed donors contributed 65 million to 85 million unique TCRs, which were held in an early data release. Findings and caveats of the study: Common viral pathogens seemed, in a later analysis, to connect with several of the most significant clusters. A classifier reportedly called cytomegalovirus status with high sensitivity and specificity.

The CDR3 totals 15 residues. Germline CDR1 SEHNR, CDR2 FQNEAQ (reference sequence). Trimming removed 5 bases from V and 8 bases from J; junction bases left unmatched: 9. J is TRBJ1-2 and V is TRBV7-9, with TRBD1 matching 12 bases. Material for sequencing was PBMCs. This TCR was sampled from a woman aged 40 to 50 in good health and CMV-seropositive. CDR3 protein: CASSPPGQGAEGYTF. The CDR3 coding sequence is TGTGCCAGCAGCCCCCCGGGACAGGGGGCGGAGGGCTACACCTTC. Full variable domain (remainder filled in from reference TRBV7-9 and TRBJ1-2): DTGVSQNPRHKITKRGQNVTFRCDPISEHNRLYWYRQTLGQGPEFLTYFQNEAQLEKSRLLSDRFSAERPKGSFSTLEIQRTEQGDSAMYLCASSPPGQGAEGYTFGSGTRLTVV.